A single sample gave rise to the 20 T cell receptor beta chains below, sequenced in a study of vaccination effects on CD4 cells after COVID-19. Before any sequencing was done, the ViraFEST assay used viral peptide pools to expand antigen-specific CD4+ T cells. Researchers isolated CD4+ T cells once around 11 days of culture had elapsed. Subjects were given two BNT162b2 or mRNA-1273 vaccine doses. The antigens these receptors bind are not known. The assay was immunoSEQ multiplex PCR, and TCRdb's table has in-frame clones only and misses some. Of roughly 70,000 clones in the sample, 70% to 75% are singletons; the top ten hold roughly 1.6%. Sequenced material: CD4+ T cells from PBMCs cultured with HCoV-229E spike peptides, taken after COVID-19 vaccination. The receptors were sampled from a human donor who received a COVID-19 vaccine.

The chain has TRBV7-2 and TRBJ1-4; no clear D. The CDR3 length is 14 residues. V was cut by 5 bases and J by 3 bases, with 10 bases left in between. Germline CDR1 and CDR2: SGHTA and FQGNSA. The CDR3 spells CASSPYLANEKLFF. The CDR3 DNA sequence: TGTGCCAGCAGCCCCTACTTGGCTAATGAAAAACTGTTTTTT.

The genes are TRBV18 and TRBJ1-5; possible D gene TRBD1, 5 bases. Per germline, CDR1 KGHSH and CDR2 LQKENI. The CDR3 is 13 amino acids. V shed 2 bases and J shed 7 bases, with 9 bases lying between them. CDR3 loop: CASSPGADQPQHF. Here the CDR3 DNA reads TGTGCCAGCTCACCAGGGGCAGACCAGCCCCAGCATTTT. The full variable domain, completed using reference TRBV18 and TRBJ1-5, is NAGVMQNPRHLVRRRGQEARLRCSPMKGHSHVYWYRQLPEEGLKFMVYLQKENIIDESGMPKERFSAEFPKEGPSILRIQQVVRGDSAAYFCASSPGADQPQHFGDGTRLSIL.

This clone was observed a few times. The chain uses TRBV19 and TRBJ1-2, with 10 bases that match TRBD1. The CDR3 has 16 residues. V dropped 1 base and J dropped 2; count of bases not matched to a gene: 4. Germline CDR1 LNHDA, CDR2 SQIVND (reference sequence). DNA of the CDR3: TGTGCCAGTAGTATAGTTGCGGGACAGGGGAACTATGGCTACACCTTC. This sequence encodes CASSIVAGQGNYGYTF.

The chain joins TRBV5-6 to TRBJ1-4; TRBD1 agrees at 12 bases. The V segment lost 4 bases and the J segment 8 bases; nucleotides outside the gene matches: 9. Germline V gene lookup returns CDR1 SGHDT and CDR2 YYEEEE. CDR3 size: 16 residues. CDR3 DNA: TGTGCCAGCAGCGGGGACAGGGGGCTTGGATTAGAAAAACTGTTTTTT. Residues: CASSGDRGLGLEKLFF.

V gene TRBV10-1 combines with J gene TRBJ2-2, with TRBD1 as a possible D gene (6 bases). Germline assignment: CDR1 WNHNN and CDR2 SYGVQD (reference sequence). V lost 6 bases, J lost 6 bases, and 14 bases lay in between. CDR3 length: 14 residues. Here the CDR3 reads CASRAGTNSGELFF. Written as DNA, the CDR3 is TGCGCCAGCAGGGCCGGGACAAACTCCGGGGAGCTGTTTTTT.

This sequence joins TRBV18 and TRBJ2-5; D is ambiguous. Germline V lookup: CDR1 KGHSH, CDR2 LQKENI. This CDR3 contains 14 residues. The germline V and J ends were trimmed by 2 bases and 4 bases, with 11 bases remaining between them. The CDR3: CASSPDSSPETQYF. In DNA, the CDR3 is TGTGCCAGCTCACCAGATTCCTCCCCAGAGACCCAGTACTTC.

This clone was found once. This chain connects TRBV30 to TRBJ2-2; possibly TRBD1 for D (5 bases). The CDR3 is 16 amino acids. V lost 5 bases to trimming and J lost 0 bases, with 16 bases between them. The germline V gene encodes CDR1 GTSNPN and CDR2 SVGIG (reference sequence). CDR3 residues: CAWARAVTANTGELFF. The CDR3 DNA is TGTGCCTGGGCCAGGGCGGTGACGGCGAACACCGGGGAGCTGTTTTTT.

This clone was seen a single time. V and J are TRBV30 and TRBJ1-2; 7 nucleotides agree with TRBD1. The CDR3 has 15 amino acids. CDR1 GTSNPN and CDR2 SVGIG come from the germline V gene (reference sequence). J gave up 1 base and V 4 bases, and 9 bases lay outside the gene matches. The CDR3 DNA reads TGTGCCTGGAATGTGGACAGGACCCGTAACTATGGCTACACCTTC. Amino acid sequence: CAWNVDRTRNYGYTF.

This clone is a singleton in its sample. The V and J genes are TRBV9 and TRBJ1-4; D uncertain. This CDR3 contains 14 residues. Per the germline V gene, CDR1 is SGDLS and CDR2 is YYNGEE. Trimming stripped 1 base from V and 8 bases from J, with 12 bases between. CDR3 in DNA: TGTGCCAGCAGCGTATCCTCTGGGTCCGAAAAACTGTTTTTT. Translating gives CASSVSSGSEKLFF.

This clone has only a few counts. The chain recombines TRBV5-1 with TRBJ2-1, with a weak D call TRBD1 (5 bases). Between the trimmed V and J ends, which lost 3 bases and 0 bases, there was a span of 10 bases. CDR1 and CDR2 from the germline V gene are SGHRS and YFSETQ. The CDR3 has 15 residues. The CDR3 DNA follows: TGCGCCAGCAGCTACGACAGTAGCTCCTACAATGAGCAGTTCTTC. The encoded protein is CASSYDSSSYNEQFF. The whole variable domain, filled in from reference TRBV5-1 and TRBJ2-1, reads KAGVTQTPRYLIKTRGQQVTLSCSPISGHRSVSWYQQTPGQGLQFLFEYFSETQRNKGNFPGRFSGRQFSNSRSEMNVSTLELGDSALYLCASSYDSSSYNEQFFGPGTRLTVL.

The CDR3 DNA reads TGTGCCAGCAGCTTGCTGGGGGACCGTCACACCGGGGAGCTGTTTTTT. This encodes CASSLLGDRHTGELFF. This rearrangement joins TRBV5-4 to TRBJ2-2, with D tentatively TRBD1 or TRBD2 (5 bases each). In germline, CDR1 is SGHNT, CDR2 YYREEE (reference sequence). V lost 1 base and J 3 bases, leaving 13 bases between the germline ends. This CDR3 has 16 amino acids.

V is TRBV27 and J is TRBJ2-3; the D gene is possibly TRBD1 (5 bases). From germline, CDR1 is MNHEY and CDR2 SMNVEV (reference sequence). Trimming left V 5 bases short and J 2 bases short, with 11 bases between. The CDR3 length is 14 residues. The CDR3 coding sequence is TGTGCCAGCAGTGCTCTACAGGCCACAGATACGCAGTATTTT. Translation gives CASSALQATDTQYF.

This clone has just one count. The chain recombines TRBV7-8 with TRBJ2-7, with D perhaps TRBD2 (7 bases). With 1 base removed from V and 3 bases from J, the gap between germline ends came to 13 bases. This CDR3 spans 15 amino acids. CDR1 is SGHVS, CDR2 FQNEAQ, per germline. This CDR3 is CASSLGRGGFYEQYV. The CDR3 coding sequence is TGTGCCAGCAGCTTAGGGAGGGGGGGTTTCTACGAGCAGTACGTC.

The CDR3 DNA reads TGTGCCTGGAGTGTGGGTAGCGGGAGCTCTGGGGCCAACGTCCTGACTTTC. It encodes CAWSVGSGSSGANVLTF. The chain employs TRBV30 and TRBJ2-6; 9 bases match TRBD2. The CDR3 length is 17 residues. The ends lost 0 bases at V and 0 bases at J; junction bases unmatched: 3. Germline V gene sequence: CDR1 GTSNPN, CDR2 SVGIG (reference sequence).

The rearrangement joins TRBV6-4 to TRBJ2-1; 7 nucleotides line up with TRBD2. This CDR3 region has 15 residues. Germline V gene sequence: CDR1 MRHNA, CDR2 SNTAGT. The ends lost 3 bases at V and 7 bases at J; junction bases unmatched: 9. CDR3 nucleotide sequence: TGTGCCAGCAGTGAGGGGGGGATCCCTGGGAATGAGCAGTTCTTC. It yields the protein CASSEGGIPGNEQFF.

V and J are TRBV18 and TRBJ2-2; D not certain. Germline CDR1 reads KGHSH; CDR2 reads LQKENI. This CDR3 contains 15 residues. Between the trimmed V and J ends, which lost 4 bases and 2 bases, there was a span of 11 bases. CDR3 DNA sequence: TGTGCCAGCTCACGCGGAGCTTATAACACCGGGGAGCTGTTTTTT. Translation gives CASSRGAYNTGELFF.

The V gene is TRBV3-1 (or the pseudogene TRBV3-2), the J gene TRBJ1-2; D ambiguous. This CDR3 contains 16 residues. Trimming stripped 4 bases from V and 2 bases from J, with 17 bases between. Germline V gene sequence: CDR1 LGHDT, CDR2 YNNKEL (reference sequence). In DNA form, the CDR3 reads TGTGCCAGCAGCCCTGTAGAACCCCTATTAAACTATGGCTACACCTTC. This encodes CASSPVEPLLNYGYTF.

This sequence joins TRBV6-2 or TRBV6-3 and TRBJ1-2, with TRBD1 as a possible D gene (5 bases). Germline CDR1 is MNHEY and CDR2 is SVGEGT. The CDR3 totals 14 residues. The V end was cut by 2 bases, the J end by 1 base, with 8 bases between. CDR3 nucleotides: TGTGCCAGCAGTTACCAGGGATTTAACTATGGCTACACCTTC. Protein sequence: CASSYQGFNYGYTF.

The chain carries TRBV5-1 and TRBJ2-1; 8 bases are shared with TRBD2. Germline V gene lookup returns CDR1 SGHRS and CDR2 YFSETQ. V shed 4 bases, J shed 5 bases, and the junction held 11 bases outside the gene matches. The CDR3 covers 16 residues. CDR3 coding DNA: TGCGCCAGCAGCCAAGGGCGAGCGGGGGCCGACAATGAGCAGTTCTTC. Amino acid sequence: CASSQGRAGADNEQFF.

The genes are TRBV28 and TRBJ1-1; possibly TRBD1 for D (5 bases). This CDR3 comprises 13 residues. Per germline, CDR1 MDHEN and CDR2 SYDVKM. The ends were cut back, 7 bases at V and 0 bases at J, with 9 bases in the middle. Here the CDR3 reads CASNRGLNTEAFF. CDR3 bases: TGTGCCAGCAATCGGGGGTTGAACACTGAAGCTTTCTTT.